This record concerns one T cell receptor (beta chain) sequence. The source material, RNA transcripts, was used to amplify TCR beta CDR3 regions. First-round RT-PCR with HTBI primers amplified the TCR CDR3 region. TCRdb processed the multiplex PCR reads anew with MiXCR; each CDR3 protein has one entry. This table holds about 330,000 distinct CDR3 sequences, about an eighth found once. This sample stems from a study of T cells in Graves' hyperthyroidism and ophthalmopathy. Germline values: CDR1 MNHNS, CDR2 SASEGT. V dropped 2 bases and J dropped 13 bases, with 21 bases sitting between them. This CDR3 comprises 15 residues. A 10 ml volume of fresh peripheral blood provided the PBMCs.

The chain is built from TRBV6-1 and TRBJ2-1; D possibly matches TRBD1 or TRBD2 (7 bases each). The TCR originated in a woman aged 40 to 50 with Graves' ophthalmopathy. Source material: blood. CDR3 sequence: CASSEMGVQGRVQFF. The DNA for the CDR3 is TGTGCCAGCAGTGAAATGGGGGTACAGGGGAGGGTCCAGTTCTTC.